What follows are 7 T cell receptor beta chains derived from one specimen sequenced in a study of blood T cell repertoires in COVID-19. Profiling relied on immunoSEQ multiplex PCR, and the TCRdb table lists in-frame clones only, not all of them. The sample lists around 62,000 clones; approximately 90% were seen once. Sample: peripheral blood. These receptors all stem from a human donor in a cohort sampled during active COVID-19.

The chain carries TRBV29-1 and TRBJ1-3; D not resolved. V was trimmed by 7 bases and J by 4 bases, leaving 8 bases between them. Germline V lookup: CDR1 SQVTM, CDR2 ANQGSEA. The CDR3 has 11 residues. CDR3 coding DNA: TGCAGCGCCAACAGCGGAAACACCATATATTTT. It yields the protein CSANSGNTIYF.

The chain is built from TRBV9 and TRBJ2-1; 7 positions match TRBD1. The CDR3 covers 14 residues. Germline values: CDR1 SGDLS, CDR2 YYNGEE. Germline trimming cut 6 bases from V and 6 bases from J; bases unmatched to any gene: 9. CDR3 coding DNA: TGTGCCAGCACCCAAACGACAGGGACCAATGAGCAGTTCTTC. Protein product: CASTQTTGTNEQFF.

The V and J genes are TRBV6-5 and TRBJ2-7, with a tentative D call TRBD2 (5 bases). Germline V CDR1 and CDR2: MNHEY, SVGAGI. The CDR3 runs 13 residues. The V end was cut by 2 bases, the J end by 5 bases, with 10 bases between. CDR3 residues: CASSYLASHEQYF. DNA of the CDR3: TGTGCCAGCAGTTACCTAGCATCCCACGAGCAGTACTTC.

The chain has TRBV3-1 (or the pseudogene TRBV3-2) and TRBJ1-2, with D perhaps matching TRBD1 (5 bases). CDR1 is LGHDT and CDR2 is YNNKEL in the germline V gene (reference sequence). This CDR3 contains 15 residues. The V and J ends lost 0 bases and 4 bases respectively, with 12 bases between them. The CDR3 region has the DNA TGTGCCAGCAGCCAAGATCCAGGGCCCCTCTATGGCTACACCTTC. Translation: CASSQDPGPLYGYTF.

This chain joins TRBV11-2 and TRBJ2-4; D is uncertain. CDR1 is SGHAT and CDR2 is FQNNGV in the germline V gene. CDR3 length: 15 amino acids. V lost 4 bases and J 1 base, leaving 11 bases between the germline ends. In nucleotides, the CDR3 is TGTGCCAGCAGCTCCCAAACCGGGGCCAAAAACATTCAGTACTTC. This translates into CASSSQTGAKNIQYF.

Only a few counts were recorded for this clone. This chain uses TRBV4-2 with TRBJ1-2; D is unclear. This CDR3 is 13 amino acids long. V shed 3 bases and J shed 7 bases, with 12 bases lying between them. CDR1 and CDR2 (germline): LGHNA, YNFKEQ. The CDR3 protein is CASSHPDTGGYTF. The CDR3 nucleotides are TGTGCCAGCAGCCATCCCGACACCGGTGGCTACACCTTC.

This rearrangement joins TRBV20-1 to TRBJ1-5, with a tentative D call TRBD1 (5 bases). CDR1 is DFQATT and CDR2 is SNEGSKA in the germline V gene (reference sequence). This CDR3 region has 17 residues. V shed 3 bases and J shed 0 bases, with 18 bases lying between them. CDR3 in amino acids: CSASSQIRGFSNQPQHF. DNA for the CDR3: TGCAGTGCTAGTTCCCAGATCCGGGGGTTTAGCAATCAGCCCCAGCATTTT.